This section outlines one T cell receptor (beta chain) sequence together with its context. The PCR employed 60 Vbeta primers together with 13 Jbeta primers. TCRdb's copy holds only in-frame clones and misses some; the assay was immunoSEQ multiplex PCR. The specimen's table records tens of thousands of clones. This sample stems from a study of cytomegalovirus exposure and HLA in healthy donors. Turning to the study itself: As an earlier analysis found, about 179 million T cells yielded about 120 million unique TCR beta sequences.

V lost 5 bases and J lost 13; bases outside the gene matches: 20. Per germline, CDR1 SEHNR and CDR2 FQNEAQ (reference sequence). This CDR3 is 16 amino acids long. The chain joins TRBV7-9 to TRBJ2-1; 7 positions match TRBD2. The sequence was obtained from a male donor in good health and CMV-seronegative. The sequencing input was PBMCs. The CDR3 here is CASSDLSGNSGWHQFF. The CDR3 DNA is TGTGCCAGCAGCGATCTGTCGGGGAATAGCGGGTGGCACCAGTTCTTC.